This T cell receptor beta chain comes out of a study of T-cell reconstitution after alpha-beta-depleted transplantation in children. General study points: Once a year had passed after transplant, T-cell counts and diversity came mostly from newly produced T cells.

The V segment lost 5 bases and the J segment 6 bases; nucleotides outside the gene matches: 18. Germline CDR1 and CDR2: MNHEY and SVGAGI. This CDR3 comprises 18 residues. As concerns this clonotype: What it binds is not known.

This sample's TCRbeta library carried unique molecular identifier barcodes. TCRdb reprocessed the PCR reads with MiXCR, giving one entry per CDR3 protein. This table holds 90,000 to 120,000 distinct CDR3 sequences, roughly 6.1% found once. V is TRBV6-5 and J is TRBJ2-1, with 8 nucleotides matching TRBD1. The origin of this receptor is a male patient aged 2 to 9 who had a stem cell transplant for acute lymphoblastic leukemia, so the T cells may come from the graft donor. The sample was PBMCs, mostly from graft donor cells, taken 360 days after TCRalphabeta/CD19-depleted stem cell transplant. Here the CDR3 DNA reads TGTGCCAGCAGTAATTCGCCTCCATACCAGGGGGCGGGCAATGAGCAGTTCTTC. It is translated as CASSNSPPYQGAGNEQFF.